This T cell receptor beta chain originates from a study of T cells in Graves' hyperthyroidism and ophthalmopathy. Study-level results: Also found in blood were most expanded thyroid clonotypes above 0.001.

RNA transcripts were the template for amplifying TCR beta CDR3 regions. The TCR CDR3 was amplified in a first-round RT-PCR using the HTBI primer set. MiXCR, applied by TCRdb to the multiplex PCR reads, yields one record per CDR3 protein. Here the sample spans over 500,000 distinct CDR3 sequences, around 15% being singletons. As concerns this clonotype: Its cognate antigen is unknown.

Trimming took 5 bases from V and 6 from J; bases not matched to a gene: 15. The CDR3 covers 17 residues. CDR1 is MNHNS, CDR2 SASEGT, per germline. The sequence was collected from a woman aged 40 to 50 with Graves' hyperthyroidism. The sequencing input was blood. The V call is TRBV6-1, the J call TRBJ2-1, with 8 bases aligning to TRBD2. This CDR3 reads CASSHFKGSGRTNEQFF. As DNA, the CDR3 is TGTGCCAGCAGTCATTTCAAAGGAAGCGGGAGAACCAATGAGCAGTTCTTC.